The 17 T cell receptor beta chains given below trace back to one sample, sequenced in a study of beta chain features in type 1 diabetes. Study findings and constraints: All four CD4+ subsets from Type 1 diabetes patients carried moderately but significantly shorter TCRB CDR3s.

No cognate antigen is known for these TCRs. Expressed TCRB transcripts were sequenced, since all the RNA that had been isolated was reverse transcribed. The assay was immunoSEQ multiplex PCR, and TCRdb's table has in-frame clones only and misses some. This table has hundreds of thousands of clones, about an eighth appearing once. Sequenced input: naive CD4+ T cells from blood. All receptors come from a man aged 18-30 years with type 1 diabetes.

The chain carries TRBV30 and TRBJ2-1; 7 positions agree with TRBD2. Trimming removed 4 bases from V and 5 bases from J; junction bases left unmatched: 8. This CDR3 has 14 amino acids. The germline V gene has CDR1 GTSNPN and CDR2 SVGIG (reference sequence). CDR3 amino acids: CAWTGGGVHNEQFF. The DNA of the CDR3 is TGTGCCTGGACGGGAGGCGGAGTGCACAATGAGCAGTTCTTC.

This clone was found a few times. The chain recombines TRBV28 with TRBJ1-3; D might be TRBD1 (6 bases). The ends were cut back, 2 bases at V and 4 bases at J, with 15 bases in the middle. CDR3 length: 16 residues. Per germline, CDR1 MDHEN and CDR2 SYDVKM. DNA for the CDR3: TGTGCCAGCAGTTTACCCCGACAGGCTTCCGGAAACACCATATATTTT. Protein product: CASSLPRQASGNTIYF.

The rearrangement joins TRBV11-2 to TRBJ1-2, with 9 bases that match TRBD1. The V and J ends lost 5 bases and 7 bases, in that order; junction bases with no gene match: 5. Germline CDR1 reads SGHAT; CDR2 reads FQNNGV. The CDR3 sequence is 13 residues long. CDR3 coding DNA: TGTGCCAGCAGCCGGGACAGGGCGGGTGGCTACACCTTC. Encoded protein: CASSRDRAGGYTF. The full variable domain, completed using reference TRBV11-2 and TRBJ1-2, is EAGVAQSPRYKIIEKRQSVAFWCNPISGHATLYWYQQILGQGPKLLIQFQNNGVVDDSQLPKDRFSAERLKGVDSTLKIQPAKLEDSAVYLCASSRDRAGGYTFGSGTRLTVV.

The chain has TRBV6-6 and TRBJ2-7, with D unclear. Per the germline V gene, CDR1 is MNHNY and CDR2 is SVGAGI (reference sequence). The ends were cut back, 0 bases at V and 2 bases at J, with 11 bases in the middle. There are 15 residues in the CDR3. The CDR3 protein is CASSYSIGGTYEQYF. CDR3 DNA sequence: TGTGCCAGCAGTTACTCGATAGGTGGGACCTACGAGCAGTACTTC.

This clone occurred a few times. The V call is TRBV19, the J call TRBJ2-3, with a tentative D call TRBD1 (5 bases). Trimming removed 1 base at V and 2 bases at J, with 13 bases between. The CDR3 totals 16 residues. The germline V gene encodes CDR1 LNHDA and CDR2 SQIVND (reference sequence). The CDR3 loop reads CASSIATAPNTDTQYF. CDR3 DNA: TGTGCCAGTAGTATAGCGACAGCACCTAACACAGATACGCAGTATTTT.

This clone was counted only a few times. The chain uses TRBV5-6 and TRBJ2-2; no firm D call. The CDR3 is 13 residues long. Trimming removed 3 bases at V and 3 bases at J, with 6 bases between. Germline V gene data show CDR1 as SGHDT and CDR2 as YYEEEE. The CDR3 nucleotides are TGTGCCAGCAGCTGGACGTACACCGGGGAGCTGTTTTTT. It specifies CASSWTYTGELFF. The entire variable domain, with the rest obtained from reference TRBV5-6 and TRBJ2-2, is as follows: DAGVTQSPTHLIKTRGQQVTLRCSPKSGHDTVSWYQQALGQGPQFIFQYYEEEERQRGNFPDRFSGHQFPNYSSELNVNALLLGDSALYLCASSWTYTGELFFGEGSRLTVL.

This clone was found a few times. The chain joins TRBV15 to TRBJ2-7; possible D gene TRBD2, 6 bases. The CDR3 sequence is 16 residues long. V was cut by 0 bases and J by 4 bases, with 16 bases left in between. Germline values: CDR1 LNHNV, CDR2 YYDKDF (reference sequence). CDR3 coding DNA: TGTGCCACCAGCAGAGATAAGTCGGGGGTTAGTTACGAGCAGTACTTC. It codes for CATSRDKSGVSYEQYF.

In its sample, this clone was seen a few times. The chain links TRBV10-2 to TRBJ2-7; a possible D gene is TRBD1 (6 bases). The CDR3 is made up of 13 amino acids. Germline assignment: CDR1 WSHSY and CDR2 SAAADI. Trimming took 3 bases from V and 2 from J, leaving 8 bases between them. In nucleotides, the CDR3 is TGCGCCAGCAGTGACGGACAGCCCTACGAGCAGTACTTC. It yields the protein CASSDGQPYEQYF.

The chain joins TRBV13 to TRBJ1-1; a weak D match, TRBD1 (6 bases). This CDR3 has 14 amino acids. V lost 6 bases to trimming and J lost 3 bases, with 14 bases between them. The germline gives CDR1 PRHDT, CDR2 FYEKMQ (reference sequence). The CDR3 here is CASSSGERDTEAFF. The CDR3 region has the DNA TGTGCCAGCAGTTCAGGGGAAAGGGACACTGAAGCTTTCTTT.

This clone was seen a few times. The rearrangement joins TRBV5-4 to TRBJ1-1; D gene unclear. CDR1 is SGHNT, CDR2 YYREEE, per germline (reference sequence). Trimming shortened V by 4 bases and J by 0 bases, and 10 bases separated the two germline ends. There are 14 residues in the CDR3. CDR3 amino acids: CASSNGVLNTEAFF. CDR3 nucleotide sequence: TGTGCCAGCAGCAACGGGGTGTTGAACACTGAAGCTTTCTTT.

This chain joins TRBV5-8 and TRBJ2-5; D may correspond to TRBD1 or TRBD2 (5 bases each). Per the germline V gene, CDR1 is SGHTS and CDR2 is YDEGEE. V gave up 3 bases and J gave up 1 base, with 10 bases separating them. CDR3 size: 14 residues. The DNA for the CDR3 is TGTGCCAGCAGCTCCTGGGACGGCCAAGAGACCCAGTACTTC. This sequence encodes CASSSWDGQETQYF. Together with reference TRBV5-8 and TRBJ2-5, the CDR3 gives the full variable domain: EAGVTQSPTHLIKTRGQQATLRCSPISGHTSVYWYQQALGLGLQFLLWYDEGEERNRGNFPPRFSGRQFPNYSSELNVNALELEDSALYLCASSSWDGQETQYFGPGTRLLVL.

There are a few counts of this clone. Other DNA sequences within the sample encode an identical CDR3. The chain uses TRBV6-6 and TRBJ1-1, with D unresolved. Germline loops: CDR1 MNHNY, CDR2 SVGAGI (reference sequence). Trimming left V 2 bases short and J 2 bases short, with 6 bases between. The CDR3 spans 13 residues. CDR3 coding DNA: TGTGCCAGCAGTTACCTGGCTAACACTGAAGCTTTCTTT. It encodes CASSYLANTEAFF.

This clone was seen only a few times. The gene calls are TRBV13 and TRBJ2-3; TRBD2 matches 13 bases. Germline V CDR1 and CDR2: PRHDT, FYEKMQ (reference sequence). CDR3 length equals 16 residues. The J segment lost 4 bases and the V segment lost 5 bases, leaving 6 bases of the junction unmatched. CDR3 protein: CASSKLAGGPSDTQYF. CDR3 bases: TGTGCCAGCAGCAAACTAGCGGGGGGGCCCTCAGATACGCAGTATTTT.

This clone has a handful of counts. The rearrangement joins TRBV2 to TRBJ1-5, with D possibly being TRBD1 (5 bases). Germline lookup yields CDR1 SNHLY and CDR2 FYNNEI. Trimming pared 3 bases from V and 4 bases from J, leaving 10 bases between. The CDR3 contains 14 residues. The CDR3: CASSEVTANQPQHF. The DNA for the CDR3 is TGTGCCAGCAGTGAGGTGACAGCTAATCAGCCCCAGCATTTT. The whole variable domain, remainder taken from reference TRBV2 and TRBJ1-5, is EPEVTQTPSHQVTQMGQEVILRCVPISNHLYFYWYRQILGQKVEFLVSFYNNEISEKSEIFDDQFSVERPDGSNFTLKIRSTKLEDSAMYFCASSEVTANQPQHFGDGTRLSIL.

V usage is TRBV29-1 and J usage is TRBJ1-1; tentative D call: TRBD1 (6 bases). The CDR3 spans 15 residues. Germline V lookup: CDR1 SQVTM, CDR2 ANQGSEA. The V gene lost 5 bases and the J gene lost 0 bases, with 16 bases spanning the gap. CDR3 in amino acids: CSVHGQPSMNTEAFF. The CDR3 DNA reads as TGCAGCGTTCACGGACAGCCGTCAATGAACACTGAAGCTTTCTTT.

This clone was observed a handful of times. The CDR3 bases are TGTGCCAGCAGCTTAGCCTCCAGGGGTTTTTTTCAAGTGGCTGAAGCTTTCTTT. Its protein is CASSLASRGFFQVAEAFF. The chain has TRBV7-2 and TRBJ1-1; the D gene is possibly TRBD1 (6 bases). Trimming removed 0 bases at V and 6 bases at J, with 23 bases between. This CDR3 comprises 18 residues. Germline lookup yields CDR1 SGHTA and CDR2 FQGNSA.

The table lists this clone with a few counts. V gene TRBV5-1 combines with J gene TRBJ1-1, with D possibly TRBD1 on 5 matching bases. With 5 bases removed from V and 8 bases from J, the gap between germline ends came to 16 bases. Looked up from germline, CDR1 is SGHRS and CDR2 is YFSETQ. The CDR3 loop spans 13 amino acids. Here the CDR3 DNA reads TGCGCCAGCAGTGAAGGGACTGTCGTCGAAGCTTTCTTT. Translating gives CASSEGTVVEAFF.